The table lists the clone carrying this TCR beta chain with a few counts. Antigen unknown. The record originates from a study of T cells in Graves' hyperthyroidism and ophthalmopathy. Whole-study context: Any treatment followed the collection of peripheral blood at initial diagnosis. Whole-study results and caveats: Blood also showed most of the thyroid clonotypes that were expanded above 0.001. A model of 13 V-J features distinguished ophthalmopathy from stable hyperthyroidism.

The V gene's germline CDR1 is GTSNPN and CDR2 SVGIG (reference sequence). The length of the CDR3 is 14 residues. The trim removed 5 bases at V and 5 bases at J, leaving 8 bases unmatched. Individuals with ophthalmopathy presented a Clinical Activity Score of at least 3, a NOSPECS grade of at least 4 and a duration under 3 months. Template material for amplifying TCR beta CDR3 regions consisted of RNA transcripts. The HTBI primer set drove a first-round RT-PCR of the TCR CDR3. TCRdb re-called the multiplex PCR reads with MiXCR, one entry per CDR3 protein. Of hundreds of thousands of distinct CDR3 sequences listed, less than 25% are singletons.

V and J are TRBV30 and TRBJ2-2; 7 bases align to TRBD1. This TCR derives from a man aged 25 to 40 with Graves' ophthalmopathy. Sequencing used blood. The chain's CDR3 is CAWRQDRKTGELFF. In nucleotides, the CDR3 is TGTGCCTGGCGACAGGACAGGAAAACCGGGGAGCTGTTTTTT.